The rows below give T cell receptor beta chains drawn from one sample of a study of blood T cell repertoires in COVID-19. The assay was immunoSEQ multiplex PCR, and TCRdb's table has in-frame clones only and misses some. The repertoire has approximately 260,000 clones, 84% of them found once; the top ten carry approximately 9%. Material: peripheral blood. These TCRs come from a human donor in a cohort sampled during active COVID-19. Each CDR3 is given with its conserved first and last residue. D genes are given only for firm matches. Some rows have no size entry. The others give once, few or many, or a class for an expanded clone.

D	size	V	J	CDR3	DNA
-	-	TRBV2	TRBJ2-3	CATCPSVQWDTQYF	TGTGCCACATGCCCTAGCGTTCAATGGGATACGCAGTATTTT
TRBD1	once	TRBV2	TRBJ2-5	CASSPAPGTAKRAQYF	TGTGCCAGCAGCCCCGCCCCAGGGACAGCTAAGAGGGCCCAGTACTTC
-	-	TRBV19	TRBJ1-5	CASSIGTAPNQPQHF	TGTGCCAGTAGTATAGGGACAGCCCCGAATCAGCCCCAGCATTTT
TRBD1	-	TRBV4-2	TRBJ2-1	CASSRGTVYNEQFF	TGTGCCAGCAGCCGAGGGACAGTCTACAATGAGCAGTTCTTC
TRBD2	once	TRBV27	TRBJ2-3	CASRLAGGADTQYF	TGTGCCAGCAGACTAGCGGGGGGGGCAGATACGCAGTATTTT
-	-	TRBV15	TRBJ2-7	CATSRDFENPEQYF	TGTGCCACCAGCAGAGACTTTGAGAATCCCGAGCAGTACTTC
-	-	TRBV29-1	TRBJ2-4	CSVQEGIQYF	TGCAGCGTCCAGGAGGGCATTCAGTACTTC
TRBD1	-	TRBV19	TRBJ1-5	CASSGTGSQPQHF	TGTGCCAGTAGTGGGACAGGGTCTCAGCCCCAGCATTTT
-	once	TRBV27	TRBJ2-5	CASTGNPSETQYF	TGTGCCAGCACAGGGAACCCCTCGGAGACCCAGTACTTC
-	-	TRBV11-2	TRBJ2-4	CASSPGMLLAKNIQYF	TGTGCCAGCAGCCCCGGGATGTTATTAGCCAAAAACATTCAGTACTTC
-	-	TRBV29-1	TRBJ1-3	CSVEDSSGNTIYF	TGCAGCGTTGAGGACAGCTCTGGAAACACCATATATTTT
TRBD2	-	TRBV11-2	TRBJ2-7	CASSVASGLYEQYF	TGTGCCAGCAGCGTCGCTAGCGGGCTATACGAGCAGTACTTC
-	-	TRBV28	TRBJ1-1	CASISSKTVNTEAFF	TGTGCCAGCATCTCCTCCAAGACTGTCAACACTGAAGCTTTCTTT
TRBD1	few	TRBV5-6	TRBJ2-7	CASSLIFRQGYEQYF	TGTGCCAGCAGCTTGATCTTCCGACAGGGCTACGAGCAGTACTTC
TRBD1	-	TRBV28	TRBJ1-2	CASSLDTGVYGYTF	TGTGCCAGCAGTTTAGATACAGGGGTCTATGGCTACACCTTC
-	few	TRBV5-1	TRBJ2-7	CASSLDSLSYEQYF	TGCGCCAGCAGCTTGGACTCATTGTCCTACGAGCAGTACTTC
-	-	TRBV2	TRBJ2-3	CASSGLTDTQYF	TGTGCCAGCAGTGGACTCACAGATACGCAGTATTTT
TRBD2	-	TRBV19	TRBJ2-3	CASSIAGGDTQYF	TGTGCCAGTAGTATAGCGGGGGGGGATACGCAGTATTTT
TRBD1	-	TRBV12-3/TRBV12-4	TRBJ1-6	CASSGQGDSPLHF	TGTGCCAGCAGCGGACAGGGCGATTCACCCCTCCACTTT
TRBD1	-	TRBV5-1	TRBJ1-1	CASSLAPDRRDTEAFF	TGCGCCAGCAGCTTGGCCCCGGACAGGCGAGACACTGAAGCTTTCTTT
-	-	TRBV3-1/TRBV3-2	TRBJ1-2	CASSQASYGYTF	TGTGCCAGCAGCCAAGCCAGTTATGGCTACACCTTC
-	-	TRBV5-1	TRBJ2-5	CASSSGDVETQYF	TGCGCCAGCAGCTCGGGAGACGTCGAGACCCAGTACTTC
TRBD2	-	TRBV11-2	TRBJ2-2	CATGRQGNTGELFF	TGTGCCACCGGGAGGCAGGGGAACACCGGGGAGCTGTTTTTT
-	-	TRBV5-1	TRBJ1-2	CASSLDAGLGYTF	TGCGCCAGCAGCTTGGATGCAGGGCTAGGCTACACCTTC
-	-	TRBV11-2	TRBJ1-1	CASSHPGNTEAFF	TGTGCCAGCAGTCATCCGGGGAACACTGAAGCTTTCTTT
TRBD1	-	TRBV5-1	TRBJ1-1	CASSLEGQVYTEAFF	TGCGCCAGCAGCTTGGAGGGACAGGTGTACACTGAAGCTTTCTTT
TRBD2	-	TRBV29-1	TRBJ2-7	CSGWLAGDEQYF	TGCAGTGGTTGGCTAGCGGGCGACGAGCAGTACTTC
TRBD2	-	TRBV4-3	TRBJ2-7	CASSPQRLGGWSYEQYF	TGCGCCAGCAGCCCCCAGCGTCTGGGGGGGTGGTCATACGAGCAGTACTTC
TRBD2	-	TRBV5-1	TRBJ2-5	CASSFGLAGEGETQYF	TGCGCCAGCAGCTTCGGACTAGCGGGAGAGGGGGAGACCCAGTACTTC
-	-	TRBV29-1	TRBJ2-1	CSASPLGRDYNEQFF	TGCAGCGCCTCCCCCCTCGGTAGAGACTACAATGAGCAGTTCTTC
TRBD2	-	TRBV7-8	TRBJ2-7	CASSLGLATSYEQYF	TGTGCCAGCAGCTTAGGACTAGCGACTTCCTACGAGCAGTACTTC
TRBD2	-	TRBV9	TRBJ2-7	CASSPRGLAGTLGQYF	TGTGCCAGCAGCCCCAGAGGGCTAGCGGGCACCCTAGGGCAGTACTTC
-	-	TRBV5-4	TRBJ2-2	CASSRRAEVGELFF	TGTGCCAGCAGCCGGAGGGCGGAAGTCGGGGAGCTGTTTTTT
-	-	TRBV6-5	TRBJ1-2	CASTRTGSLYGYTF	TGTGCCAGCACCCGGACGGGATCACTCTATGGCTACACCTTC
TRBD2	once	TRBV19	TRBJ2-3	CASSMSGAGGADTQYF	TGTGCCAGTAGTATGAGTGGAGCGGGAGGCGCGGATACGCAGTATTTT
-	-	TRBV21-1	TRBJ1-1	CASRPWDRTPNTEAFF	TGTGCCAGCAGGCCGTGGGACAGGACCCCGAACACTGAAGCTTTCTTT
TRBD1	-	TRBV29-1	TRBJ1-3	CSAGEGANTIYF	TGCAGCGCGGGGGAGGGGGCGAACACCATATATTTT
-	-	TRBV2	TRBJ1-3	CASAGRGIRNTIYF	TGTGCCAGCGCTGGGCGGGGGATTAGAAACACCATATATTTT
-	-	TRBV6-6	TRBJ2-5	CASSSRELRRGTQYF	TGTGCCAGCAGTTCTAGGGAACTTAGACGGGGGACCCAGTACTTC
-	once	TRBV6-5	TRBJ2-7	CASSYVRSYEQYF	TGTGCCAGCAGTTACGTCCGTTCCTACGAGCAGTACTTC
-	-	TRBV7-9	TRBJ2-2	CASSDRLAAGELFF	TGTGCCAGCAGCGATCGGCTAGCTGCCGGGGAGCTGTTTTTT
-	-	TRBV7-2	TRBJ2-1	CASSSDISRNEQFF	TGTGCCAGCAGCTCAGACATATCTCGGAATGAGCAGTTCTTC
TRBD2	-	TRBV11-2	TRBJ2-1	CASSLDLAVLYNEQFF	TGTGCCAGCAGCTTAGATCTAGCGGTCCTGTACAATGAGCAGTTCTTC
-	-	TRBV4-2	TRBJ1-1	CASSQVSGSGTEAFF	TGTGCCAGCAGCCAAGTGTCAGGGTCAGGGACTGAAGCTTTCTTT
TRBD2	-	TRBV10-3	TRBJ2-1	CAIKAGEGEQFF	TGTGCCATCAAGGCGGGAGAAGGGGAGCAGTTCTTC
-	-	TRBV5-1	TRBJ1-1	CASSLETVNDEAFF	TGCGCCAGCAGCTTGGAAACAGTGAATGATGAAGCTTTCTTT
-	-	TRBV4-3	TRBJ1-1	CASSQFWGTSSNTEAFF	TGCGCCAGCAGCCAATTCTGGGGCACTTCGTCGAACACTGAAGCTTTCTTT